This TCR beta chain was captured in a study of regulatory T cells in long-lasting Graves disease. Findings of the study overall: Patients with persistent disease showed a bias toward TRBV28, TRBJ1-2 and TRBJ2-5.

Described time point: newly diagnosed GD, antithyroid drugs for less than 3 months. After RNA was extracted from PBMCs, the TCR library was made from it. This CDR3 is built from 12 residues. From germline, CDR1 is GTSNPN and CDR2 SVGIG (reference sequence). Trimming left V 2 bases short and J 8 bases short, with 12 bases between. This clonotype was seen repeatedly, ten times or more. Its antigen is undetermined. Arm-PCR of CDR3 regions and iRepertoire HTBI primers were the basis on which TCR beta libraries were built. Each CDR3 protein gets one entry after TCRdb re-called the multiplex PCR reads with MiXCR. Among 550,000 to 700,000 distinct CDR3 sequences, roughly 16% were seen once, and the ten largest hold around 12%. This sample was shared with a second study, whose subject was T cells in Graves' hyperthyroidism and ophthalmopathy. That source reports: The authors deemed Graves' hyperthyroidism stable absent ophthalmopathy progression within 18 months. The patients, who ranged from 18 to 65 in age, presented with newly diagnosed hyperthyroidism lasting under 2 months. HTBI primers were used for first-round RT-PCR of the TCR CDR3.

This chain connects TRBV30 to TRBJ1-2; tentative D call: TRBD1 (5 bases). This TCR was sampled from a man younger than 35 with Graves disease. Sequencing used peripheral blood mononuclear cells (PBMCs), obtained at new diagnosis, from a patient treated with antithyroid drugs. The DNA for the CDR3 is TGTGCCTGGAGTACCCAGGGTCCGGGCTACACCTTC. Translating gives CAWSTQGPGYTF.